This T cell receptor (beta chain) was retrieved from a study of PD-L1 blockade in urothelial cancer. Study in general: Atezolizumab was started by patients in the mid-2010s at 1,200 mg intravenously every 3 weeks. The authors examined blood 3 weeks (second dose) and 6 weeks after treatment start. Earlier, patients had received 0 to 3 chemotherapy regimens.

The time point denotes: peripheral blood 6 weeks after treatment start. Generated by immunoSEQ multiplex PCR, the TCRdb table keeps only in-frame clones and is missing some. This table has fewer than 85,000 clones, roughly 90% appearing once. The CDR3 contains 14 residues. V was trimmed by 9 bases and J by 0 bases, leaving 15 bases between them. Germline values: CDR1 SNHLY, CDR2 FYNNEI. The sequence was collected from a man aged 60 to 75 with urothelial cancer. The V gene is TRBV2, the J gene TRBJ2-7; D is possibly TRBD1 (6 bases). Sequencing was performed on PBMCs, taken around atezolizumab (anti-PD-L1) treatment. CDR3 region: CARARDTNSYEQYF. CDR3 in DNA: TGTGCCAGAGCCAGGGACACCAACTCCTACGAGCAGTACTTC.